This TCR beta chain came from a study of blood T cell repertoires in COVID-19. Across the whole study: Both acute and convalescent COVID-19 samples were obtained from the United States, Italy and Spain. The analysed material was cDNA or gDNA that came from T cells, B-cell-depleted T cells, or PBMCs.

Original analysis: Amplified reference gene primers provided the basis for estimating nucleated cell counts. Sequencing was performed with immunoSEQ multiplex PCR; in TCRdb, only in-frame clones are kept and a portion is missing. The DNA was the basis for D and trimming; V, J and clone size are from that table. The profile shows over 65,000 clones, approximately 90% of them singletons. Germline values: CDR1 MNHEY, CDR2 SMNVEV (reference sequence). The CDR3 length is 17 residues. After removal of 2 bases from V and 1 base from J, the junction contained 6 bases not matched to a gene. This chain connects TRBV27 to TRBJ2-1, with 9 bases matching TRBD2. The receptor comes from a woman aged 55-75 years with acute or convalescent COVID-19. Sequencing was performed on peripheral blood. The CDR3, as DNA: TGTGCCAGCAGTTTAAGGGTAGCGGGAGCATCCTACAATGAGCAGTTCTTC. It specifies CASSLRVAGASYNEQFF.